The clone carrying this TCR beta chain was counted between two and nine times. Germline loops: CDR1 MDHEN, CDR2 SYDVKM. The length of the CDR3 is 14 residues. V was pared by 1 base and J by 6 bases, with 13 bases between. The source of the sample is a study of blood T cell repertoires in COVID-19. The data were produced by immunoSEQ multiplex PCR, yet TCRdb's version contains in-frame clones alone and is incomplete. This table holds a few hundred thousand clones, 87% found once. V and J are TRBV28 and TRBJ2-7; possibly TRBD2 for D (5 bases). This receptor was identified in a man between 35 and 55 years old in a cohort exposed to, infected with or recovered from COVID-19 (not recorded which). Material: PBMCs or T cells enriched from blood (not recorded which). The CDR3 DNA is TGTGCCAGCAGTTTATTAGGACGGAGCGGCGAGCAGTACTTC. Its protein product is CASSLLGRSGEQYF.